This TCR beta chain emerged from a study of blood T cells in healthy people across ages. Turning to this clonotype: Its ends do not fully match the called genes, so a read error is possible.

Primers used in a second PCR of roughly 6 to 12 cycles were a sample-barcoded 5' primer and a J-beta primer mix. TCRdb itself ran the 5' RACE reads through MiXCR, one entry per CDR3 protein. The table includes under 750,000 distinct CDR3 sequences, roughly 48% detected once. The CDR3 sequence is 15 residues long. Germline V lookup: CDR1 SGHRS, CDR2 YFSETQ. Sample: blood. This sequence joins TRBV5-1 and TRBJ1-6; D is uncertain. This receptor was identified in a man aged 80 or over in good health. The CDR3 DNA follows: TGCGCCAGCCGGACCGACTTTACCTATAATGCACCCCTCCACTTT. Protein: CASRTDFTYNAPLHF.